This T cell receptor beta chain was retrieved from a study of type 1 regulatory T cells. Turning to the study itself: An in vitro protocol generated T-allo10, a Tr1-enriched, alloantigen-specific CD4 T cell product.

MiXCR was run by TCRdb on the reads, yielding one entry per CDR3 protein. The sample gives 80,000 to 100,000 distinct CDR3 sequences, roughly 30% of which show up once; approximately 2.2% is in the top ten. Trimming left V 4 bases short and J 0 bases short, with 19 bases between. Per the germline V gene, CDR1 is MDHEN and CDR2 is SYDVKM. The CDR3 consists of 17 residues. This sequence joins TRBV28 and TRBJ2-7; D gene uncertain. Sequencing was performed on CD4+ T cells, either the whole sample or a sorted fraction (not recorded which). The sequence was collected from a human donor in good health. In nucleotides, the CDR3 is TGTGCCAGCAGTTCGGCCTCGTTCGGTACGAGCTCCTACGAGCAGTACTTC. It encodes CASSSASFGTSSYEQYF.